The following is a TCR beta chain sequence with its context. Its antigen is as yet unknown. This sample stems from a study of T cell responses to AZD1222 COVID-19 vaccine. General study findings and limits: Across spike, vaccine-associated CD4 TCRs were found, dominant at 160-218 and 743-854.

Using immunoSEQ multiplex PCR, the repertoire was profiled, and TCRdb retains in-frame clones only, with some absent. Of under 70,000 clones in the sample, 79% were seen once. Sequenced material: peripheral blood, taken on day 0 of MenACWY control vaccination. This clonotype originated in an adult in good health.

Here the CDR3 DNA reads TGTGCCAGCAGCCCAGAACGGACGGGGATGAACACTGAAGCTTTCTTT. Protein product: CASSPERTGMNTEAFF. V usage is TRBV3-1 (or the pseudogene TRBV3-2) and J usage is TRBJ1-1; no clear D. In germline, CDR1 is LGHDT, CDR2 YNNKEL (reference sequence). Trimming removed 4 bases at V and 0 bases at J, with 15 bases between. The CDR3 is made up of 16 amino acids.